Below, 15 T cell receptor beta chains from the same sample are listed, as sequenced in a study of cytomegalovirus exposure and HLA in healthy donors. 60 Vbeta and 13 Jbeta primers were used in PCR. Profiling relied on immunoSEQ multiplex PCR, and the TCRdb table lists in-frame clones only, not all of them. The sample includes around 100,000 clones, 74% of them seen just once. The sequenced sample was PBMCs. The receptor source for this set is a man aged 45-65 years in good health and CMV-seropositive.

The chain has TRBV6-5 and TRBJ1-1; weak D call: TRBD1 (6 bases). The germline V and J ends were trimmed by 0 bases and 6 bases, with 8 bases remaining between them. Germline V gives CDR1 MNHEY, CDR2 SVGAGI. The CDR3 spans 13 residues. CDR3 sequence reads: CASSYSRGSEAFF. CDR3 sequence (DNA): TGTGCCAGCAGTTACTCGAGGGGGTCTGAAGCTTTCTTT.

The genes are TRBV4-1 and TRBJ1-2; 8 bases fit TRBD1. After removal of 3 bases from V and 6 bases from J, the junction contained 6 bases not matched to a gene. The length of the CDR3 is 14 residues. Germline assignment: CDR1 MGHRA and CDR2 YSYEKL. The CDR3 here is CASSQTDRGDGYTF. The CDR3 nucleotides read TGCGCCAGCAGCCAGACCGACAGGGGCGATGGCTACACCTTC.

This chain joins TRBV4-1 and TRBJ2-3; 8 bases agree with TRBD1. This CDR3 is built from 17 residues. Germline V gene sequence: CDR1 MGHRA, CDR2 YSYEKL. With V trimmed by 1 base and J by 3 bases, 9 bases remained unmatched. CDR3 amino acids: CASSQAGQGGRTDTQYF. For the CDR3, the DNA is TGCGCCAGCAGCCAAGCCGGACAGGGAGGAAGGACAGATACGCAGTATTTT.

The rearrangement uses TRBV2 and TRBJ1-2; the D gene is possibly TRBD1 (5 bases). CDR3 length equals 17 residues. Looked up from germline, CDR1 is SNHLY and CDR2 is FYNNEI. Trimming removed 1 base from V and 1 base from J, with 16 bases in between. The CDR3 is CASSEVPAAGNNYGYTF. CDR3 DNA sequence: TGTGCCAGCAGTGAAGTCCCGGCGGCAGGGAATAACTATGGCTACACCTTC.

This sequence joins TRBV6-5 and TRBJ1-2; weak D call: TRBD1 (6 bases). CDR3 size: 11 residues. Germline V gene sequence: CDR1 MNHEY, CDR2 SVGAGI. V was clipped by 5 bases and J by 5 bases, with 6 bases between them. CDR3 loop: CASSTGYGYTF. CDR3 in DNA: TGTGCCAGCAGTACAGGGTATGGCTACACCTTC.

CDR3 amino acids: CAWSAGQLYEAFF. CDR3 sequence (DNA): TGTGCCTGGAGTGCGGGACAACTTTATGAAGCTTTCTTT. The chain joins TRBV30 to TRBJ1-1; D is perhaps TRBD1 (6 bases). Per germline, CDR1 GTSNPN and CDR2 SVGIG (reference sequence). CDR3 size: 13 residues. V lost 1 base, J lost 7 bases, and 13 bases lay in between.

This chain uses TRBV30 with TRBJ2-7; maybe TRBD2 (5 bases). Germline CDR1 and CDR2: GTSNPN and SVGIG (reference sequence). The CDR3 runs to 15 residues. The V end lost 6 bases, the J end lost 0 bases, and 18 bases lay between the germline ends. For the CDR3, the DNA is TGTGCCTGCCTCAAGAGGGCTTTCACCTCCTACGAGCAGTACTTC. Translated, it gives CACLKRAFTSYEQYF. The full variable domain, with the rest looked up from reference TRBV30 and TRBJ2-7, is SQTIHQWPATLVQPVGSPLSLECTVEGTSNPNLYWYRQAAGRGLQLLFYSVGIGQISSEVPQNLSASRPQDRQFILSSKKLLLSDSGFYLCACLKRAFTSYEQYFGPGTRLTVT.

This clone was found once. V usage is TRBV7-3 and J usage is TRBJ2-3, with 7 bases matching TRBD2. The CDR3 has 14 amino acids. In germline, CDR1 is SGHTA, CDR2 FQGTGA. J was trimmed by 5 bases and V by 3 bases; bases with no gene match: 5. CDR3 DNA sequence: TGTGCCAGCAGCTTGGGGACTACTCTAGATACGCAGTATTTT. Amino acids: CASSLGTTLDTQYF.

V is TRBV10-3 and J is TRBJ2-3; possible D gene TRBD1, 6 bases. The CDR3 contains 14 residues. V gave up 6 bases and J gave up 2 bases, with 12 bases separating them. CDR1 and CDR2 (germline): ENHRY, SYGVKD. CDR3 in DNA: TGTGCCATCAGGGCCGGACAGACCACAGATACGCAGTATTTT. Its translation is CAIRAGQTTDTQYF.

This rearrangement joins TRBV9 to TRBJ2-5; TRBD2 matches 15 bases. The CDR3 sequence is 15 residues long. V shed 3 bases, J shed 7 bases, and the junction held 4 bases outside the gene matches. The germline gives CDR1 SGDLS, CDR2 YYNGEE. CDR3 DNA sequence: TGTGCCAGCAGCGCCGAGGGACTAGCGGGAGGGACCCAGTACTTC. Translated: CASSAEGLAGGTQYF.

This sequence joins TRBV5-1 and TRBJ1-1, with 7 bases identical to TRBD1. Trimming cost V 6 bases and J 4 bases; bases outside gene matches: 9. This CDR3 has 14 amino acids. Germline V gives CDR1 SGHRS, CDR2 YFSETQ. CDR3 amino acids: CASNRGQSITEAFF. CDR3 coding DNA: TGCGCCAGCAACCGGGGACAGAGTATCACTGAAGCTTTCTTT.

The chain recombines TRBV10-3 with TRBJ2-5; 12 nucleotides match TRBD2. This CDR3 is built from 16 residues. Germline V gene data show CDR1 as ENHRY and CDR2 as SYGVKD. Trimming at V came to 10 bases and at J to 2 bases, leaving 11 bases not matched to a gene. In DNA, the CDR3 is TGTGCCACCGCGGGACTAGCGGGCAGAAGGCAAGAGACCCAGTACTTC. It translates to CATAGLAGRRQETQYF.

This clone came up a few times. The rearrangement joins TRBV29-1 to TRBJ1-5, with a possible D match to TRBD1 (6 bases). The germline V gene has CDR1 SQVTM and CDR2 ANQGSEA. The germline V and J ends were trimmed by 8 bases and 11 bases, with 25 bases remaining between them. CDR3 size: 14 residues. CDR3 loop: CSITQDSWGTTQHF. Written as DNA, the CDR3 is TGCAGCATCACCCAGGACAGTTGGGGGACGACCCAGCATTTT.

The gene calls are TRBV15 and TRBJ1-2; 7 bases are a match to TRBD1. Losses at the gene ends were 5 bases for V and 5 bases for J; bases not matched to a gene: 14. CDR1 is LNHNV, CDR2 YYDKDF, per germline (reference sequence). This CDR3 has 16 amino acids. In nucleotides, the CDR3 is TGTGCCACCAGCTCTCCGACAGGGAGAGGAGTTTATGGCTACACCTTC. This encodes CATSSPTGRGVYGYTF.

The gene calls are TRBV9 and TRBJ2-5; a possible D gene is TRBD2 (6 bases). CDR1 is SGDLS, CDR2 YYNGEE, per germline. This CDR3 comprises 14 residues. The germline V and J ends were trimmed by 4 bases and 5 bases, with 15 bases remaining between them. The chain's CDR3 is CASSTFSGGETQYF. CDR3 bases: TGTGCCAGCAGCACCTTTAGCGGTGGGGAGACCCAGTACTTC.